This T cell receptor beta chain was profiled in a study of T cells in Graves' hyperthyroidism and ophthalmopathy. Study in general: Prior to any treatment, at the point of initial diagnosis, peripheral blood was collected.

The source material, RNA transcripts, was used to amplify TCR beta CDR3 regions. HTBI primers were employed in a first-round RT-PCR of the TCR CDR3. TCRdb fed the multiplex PCR reads into MiXCR, producing one record per CDR3 protein. The repertoire has almost 250,000 distinct CDR3 sequences, approximately 23% of them found once; the top ten carry about a third. CDR3 length equals 13 residues. V dropped 6 bases and J dropped 6; count of bases not matched to a gene: 4. This chain uses TRBV12-3 or TRBV12-4 with TRBJ2-5, with TRBD2 matching 10 bases. The sequencing sample was made of blood. This TCR was recovered from a middle-aged woman with Graves' ophthalmopathy. CDR3: CASSPSGGKTQYF. The CDR3 DNA follows: TGTGCCAGCAGCCCTAGCGGGGGAAAGACCCAGTACTTC.